A selection of T cell receptor beta chains follows, all from one sample in a study of Ad26.COV2.S vaccination and SARS-CoV-2 variants. The protocol was immunoSEQ multiplex PCR, while the TCRdb copy is restricted to in-frame clones and leaves out a portion. The table lists about 320,000 clones, about 85% of them singletons. Sequences were derived from peripheral blood, sampled in a trial of Ad26.COV2.S vaccine versus placebo. Receptors were obtained from a person aged 18-65 years who received the Ad26.COV2.S COVID-19 vaccine or a placebo. Each CDR3 is given with its conserved first and last residue. The order of the fields is clone size, V gene, J gene, D gene, CDR3 length, CDR3 DNA, CDR3 protein. A D gene is named only where the DNA matches it firmly. A row's size may be missing; if present it is once, few, many or a size class.

.	TRBV4-1	TRBJ2-5	.	14	TGCGCCAGCAGCCAAGTTGGGGGCCAAGAGACCCAGTACTTC	CASSQVGGQETQYF
.	TRBV10-2	TRBJ1-1	TRBD1	13	TGCGCCAGCAGTACTCAGGGGGCTCCTGAAGCTTTCTTT	CASSTQGAPEAFF
few	TRBV7-2	TRBJ2-1	.	14	TGTGCCAGCAGCTTAGACCTAGCCACTAATGAGCAGTTCTTC	CASSLDLATNEQFF
.	TRBV29-1	TRBJ2-7	TRBD1	14	TGCAGCGTGGCTAATAGGACAGGGACCTACGAGCAGTACTTC	CSVANRTGTYEQYF
.	TRBV4-2	TRBJ2-1	TRBD2	17	TGTGCCAGCAGCCTCAGGACTAGCGGGGGGGCCTACAATGAGCAGTTCTTC	CASSLRTSGGAYNEQFF
.	TRBV23-1	TRBJ2-3	.	11	TGCGCCAGCGATCCTTGGGGGGCGCAGTATTTT	CASDPWGAQYF
.	TRBV19	TRBJ1-1	.	16	TGTGCCAGTAGTCCCCGATCGGGAAGGGGGAACACTGAAGCTTTCTTT	CASSPRSGRGNTEAFF
.	TRBV7-9	TRBJ2-7	.	13	TGTGCCAGCAGCGACCGGGACTCTTACGAGCAGTACTTC	CASSDRDSYEQYF
.	TRBV6-5	TRBJ2-3	TRBD1	14	TGTGCCACTCGCGACAGGGGGATCACAGATACGCAGTATTTT	CATRDRGITDTQYF
.	TRBV7-3	TRBJ2-3	.	16	TGTGCCAGCAGCAAGAGTGGGTCCTTTGGCACAGATACGCAGTATTTT	CASSKSGSFGTDTQYF
.	TRBV5-1	TRBJ2-5	TRBD2	16	TGCGCCAGCAGCCCTAGCGGGGGGGCAGGGCAAGAGACCCAGTACTTC	CASSPSGGAGQETQYF
.	TRBV19	TRBJ2-7	.	13	TGTGCCAGTAGTCCGACGGTACCCTACGAGCAGTACTTC	CASSPTVPYEQYF
few	TRBV7-2	TRBJ2-3	TRBD2	18	TGTGCCAGCAGCTCGCCCTTTCTAGCGGGACCGAGCACAGATACGCAGTATTTT	CASSSPFLAGPSTDTQYF
.	TRBV28	TRBJ2-7	TRBD1	15	TGTGCCAGCACACAGATTCCGGGACAGGGTTACGAGCAGTACTTC	CASTQIPGQGYEQYF
.	TRBV5-1	TRBJ1-5	.	16	TGCGCCAGCAGCTTGGAGGCGGGGCAGCATGGACAGCCCCAGCATTTT	CASSLEAGQHGQPQHF
.	TRBV28	TRBJ1-6	.	16	TGTGCCAGCAGTTCCTTCGGCGGACCCTATAATTCACCCCTCCACTTT	CASSSFGGPYNSPLHF
.	TRBV27	TRBJ1-6	.	15	TGTGCCAGCAGACCATTAGGCCAGGGAGGTTCACCCCTCCACTTT	CASRPLGQGGSPLHF
.	TRBV28	TRBJ2-7	.	12	TGTGCCAGCAGTCTAAATTACTACGAGCAGTACTTC	CASSLNYYEQYF
.	TRBV7-9	TRBJ1-1	.	12	TGTGCCAGCAGTCCCGGGCCCCTTGAAGCTTTCTTT	CASSPGPLEAFF
.	TRBV5-1	TRBJ2-5	TRBD2	16	TGCGCCACCAAACCCCTAGCGGGGGGGACCCAAGAGACCCAGTACTTC	CATKPLAGGTQETQYF
few	TRBV20-1	TRBJ2-7	.	12	TGCAGTGCTAGTGTCAGGTCCTACGAGCAGTACTTC	CSASVRSYEQYF
.	TRBV18	TRBJ1-2	TRBD1	14	TGTGCCAGCTCACGCGAGGGGACAGGGGACGGCTACACCTTC	CASSREGTGDGYTF
.	TRBV28	TRBJ2-7	.	15	TGTGCCAGCAGTATCACCCCGACAGCTGTCTACGAGCAGTACTTC	CASSITPTAVYEQYF
.	TRBV6-5	TRBJ1-4	.	14	TGTGCCAGCAGCACAGGACAGACTAATGAAAAACTGTTTTTT	CASSTGQTNEKLFF
once	TRBV19	TRBJ1-5	.	15	TGTGCCAGTAGTTCGCGACAGAGTAGCAATCAGCCCCAGCATTTT	CASSSRQSSNQPQHF
.	TRBV6-1	TRBJ2-1	TRBD2	18	TGTGCCAGCAGTGAATGGTTGGAGATAGGACTAGCTGAGAATGAGCAGTTCTTC	CASSEWLEIGLAENEQFF
.	TRBV15	TRBJ2-2	.	15	TGTGCCACCAGCAGAGACAGGGTGTCGGCCGGGGAGCTGTTTTTT	CATSRDRVSAGELFF
.	TRBV27	TRBJ2-1	.	11	TGTGCCAGCACAAGGGGAGTGGAGCAGTTCTTC	CASTRGVEQFF
.	TRBV11-2	TRBJ1-2	.	13	TGTGCCAGCAGCGGGGCAGGGGTTTATGGCTACACCTTC	CASSGAGVYGYTF
.	TRBV18	TRBJ2-5	.	16	TGTGCCAGCTCAGGGGCAGGGGTCGAATCGCAAGAGACCCAGTACTTC	CASSGAGVESQETQYF
few	TRBV4-1	TRBJ2-7	TRBD1	17	TGCGCCAGCAGCCAAGACTGGACAGGGAATCTGCCCTACGAGCAGTACTTC	CASSQDWTGNLPYEQYF
.	TRBV5-1	TRBJ2-3	TRBD2	14	TGCGCCAGCAGCGGAGGGACTAGCGGGGATACGCAGTATTTT	CASSGGTSGDTQYF
.	TRBV28	TRBJ2-5	TRBD2	19	TGTGCCAGCAGTGGAGACCTAGCGGGGGGGCCGTCTAGACGAGAGACCCAGTACTTC	CASSGDLAGGPSRRETQYF
.	TRBV18	TRBJ1-5	.	14	TGTGCCAGCTCATACGCCACAGGTAATCAGCCCCAGCATTTT	CASSYATGNQPQHF
.	TRBV5-8	TRBJ1-3	.	14	TGTGCCAGCAGCGGATCGTACTCTGGAAACACCATATATTTT	CASSGSYSGNTIYF
.	TRBV4-1	TRBJ1-5	.	16	TGCGCCAGCAGTAAAATTTTGGGACGGCTCAATCAGCCCCAGCATTTT	CASSKILGRLNQPQHF
.	TRBV5-6	TRBJ2-7	.	15	TGTGCCAGCAGCTTGGGCGGACACCTCTCCTACGAGCAGTACTTC	CASSLGGHLSYEQYF
few	TRBV25-1	TRBJ1-2	.	14	TGTGCCAGCAGTGAGAACAGGGATAACTATGGCTACACCTTC	CASSENRDNYGYTF
.	TRBV11-3	TRBJ2-7	.	13	TGTGCCAGCAGCTTCGAGTTCTCCTACGAGCAGTACTTC	CASSFEFSYEQYF
.	TRBV15	TRBJ1-3	.	16	TGTGCCACCAGCAGAGATCACGCAGGGACTGGAAACACCATATATTTT	CATSRDHAGTGNTIYF
.	TRBV7-3	TRBJ2-1	.	16	TGTGCCAGCAGCCCTGTTGCGGGCTTACCCTACAATGAGCAGTTCTTC	CASSPVAGLPYNEQFF
.	TRBV3-1/TRBV3-2	TRBJ2-3	.	11	TGTGCCAGCAGCCTCCGACATACGCAGTATTTT	CASSLRHTQYF